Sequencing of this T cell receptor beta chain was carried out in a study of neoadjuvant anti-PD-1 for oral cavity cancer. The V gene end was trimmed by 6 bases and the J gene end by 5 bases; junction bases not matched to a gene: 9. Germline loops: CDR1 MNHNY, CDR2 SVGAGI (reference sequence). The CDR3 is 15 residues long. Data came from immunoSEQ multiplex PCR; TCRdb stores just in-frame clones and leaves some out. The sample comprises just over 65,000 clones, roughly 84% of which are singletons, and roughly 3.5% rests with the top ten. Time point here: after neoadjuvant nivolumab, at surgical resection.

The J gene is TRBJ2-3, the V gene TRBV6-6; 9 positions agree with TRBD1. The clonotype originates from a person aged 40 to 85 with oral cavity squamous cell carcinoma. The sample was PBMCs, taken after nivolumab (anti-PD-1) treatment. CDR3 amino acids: CASRPGDREGDTQYF. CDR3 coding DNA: TGTGCCAGCAGACCCGGGGACAGGGAGGGAGATACGCAGTATTTT.